This TCR beta chain appears in the sequencing data of a study of blood T cell repertoires in COVID-19. Source study methods: Quantification of nucleated cells was approximated via reference gene primer amplification. Generated by immunoSEQ multiplex PCR, the TCRdb table keeps only in-frame clones and is missing some. D and trimming were read from the DNA, whereas the V and J calls and clone size are those reported in that table. This table holds about 100,000 clones, around 88% found once. The CDR3 runs to 15 residues. In germline, CDR1 is MNHNS, CDR2 SASEGT. The V and J ends lost 2 bases and 8 bases, in that order; junction bases with no gene match: 6.

This sequence originates from a human donor in a cohort sampled during active COVID-19. The chain carries TRBV6-1 and TRBJ1-6, with 7 bases fitting TRBD1. The sample consisted of peripheral blood. This CDR3 reads CASSENGQGDSPLHF. DNA of the CDR3: TGTGCCAGCAGTGAAAATGGGCAGGGGGATTCACCCCTCCACTTT.